This T cell receptor (beta chain) was sequenced for a study of read filtering for tumor transcriptome and immune sequencing. Study findings and constraints: Dropping single-read clonotypes raised IR-seq and RNA-seq shared-clonotype correlation.

At the time of active disease, bone marrow was collected from every patient. Molecular barcoded adaptors covering alpha/delta and beta/gamma chains were used on roughly 400 ng RNA. Using its own MiXCR run on the reads, TCRdb lists one record per CDR3 protein. The sample has about 58,000 distinct CDR3 sequences; 9% to 15% are singletons. Trimming shortened V by 4 bases and J by 0 bases, and 16 bases separated the two germline ends. The CDR3 runs 16 residues. In this sample, this clonotype turned up a few times. Its cognate antigen is unknown. What was sequenced was a population of CD138-negative cells sorted from bone marrow. The sequence came from a donor aged 40 or older with multiple myeloma. The chain joins TRBV12-3 or TRBV12-4 to TRBJ2-7, with D possibly matching TRBD2 (6 bases). CDR3: CASSSQAAGISYEQYF. In nucleotides, the CDR3 is TGTGCCAGCAGTTCCCAAGCTGCGGGGATCTCCTACGAGCAGTACTTC.